This record covers a single T cell receptor (beta chain). As yet, its antigen is unknown. Clones were read by immunoSEQ multiplex PCR, and TCRdb kept only the in-frame ones, dropping some. This table has about 32,000 clones, 78% appearing once. The data are from a study of STAT5B mutations in CD4+ large granular lymphocyte leukemia. Findings and caveats of the study: Without putative leukemic clones, patient CD4-sorted repertoires remained more clonal than healthy CD4+ repertoires. Top patient clones used TRBV06 genes more often: 8/27 versus 2/35 in controls.

V shed 0 bases, J shed 6 bases, and the junction held 11 bases outside the gene matches. This CDR3 contains 17 residues. Germline CDR1 is SGHNT and CDR2 is YYREEE (reference sequence). This TCR derives from a human donor in good health. The V call is TRBV5-4, the J call TRBJ2-1; the match to TRBD2 covers 8 bases. The sample comprised CD4+ T cells from blood buffy coats. CDR3 sequence (DNA): TGTGCCAGCAGCTTGGAAAAGGGAACGGGGGGGCTCAATGAGCAGTTCTTC. This gives the protein CASSLEKGTGGLNEQFF.